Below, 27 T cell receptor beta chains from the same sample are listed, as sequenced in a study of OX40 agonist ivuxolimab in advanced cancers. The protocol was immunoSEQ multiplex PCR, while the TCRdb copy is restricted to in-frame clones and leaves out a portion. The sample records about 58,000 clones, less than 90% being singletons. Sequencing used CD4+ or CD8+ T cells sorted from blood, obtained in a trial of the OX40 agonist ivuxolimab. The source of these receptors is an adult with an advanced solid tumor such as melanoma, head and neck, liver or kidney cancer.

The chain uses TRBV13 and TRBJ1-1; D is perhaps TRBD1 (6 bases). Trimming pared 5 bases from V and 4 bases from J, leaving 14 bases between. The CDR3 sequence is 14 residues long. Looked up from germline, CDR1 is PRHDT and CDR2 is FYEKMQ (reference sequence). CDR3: CASSGTGTTTEAFF. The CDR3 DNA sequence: TGTGCCAGCAGCGGCACAGGGACGACCACTGAAGCTTTCTTT.

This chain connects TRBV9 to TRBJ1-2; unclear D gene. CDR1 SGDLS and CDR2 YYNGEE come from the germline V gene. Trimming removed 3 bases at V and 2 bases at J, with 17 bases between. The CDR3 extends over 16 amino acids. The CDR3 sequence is CASSGGLLGKNYGYTF. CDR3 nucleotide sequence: TGTGCCAGCAGCGGGGGTCTTTTAGGGAAAAACTATGGCTACACCTTC.

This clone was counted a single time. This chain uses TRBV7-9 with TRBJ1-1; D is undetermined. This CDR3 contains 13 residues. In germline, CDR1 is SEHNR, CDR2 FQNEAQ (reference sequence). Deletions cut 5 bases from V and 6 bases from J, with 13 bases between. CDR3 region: CASSLKTNAEAFF. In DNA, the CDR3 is TGTGCCAGCAGCCTTAAGACAAACGCTGAAGCTTTCTTT.

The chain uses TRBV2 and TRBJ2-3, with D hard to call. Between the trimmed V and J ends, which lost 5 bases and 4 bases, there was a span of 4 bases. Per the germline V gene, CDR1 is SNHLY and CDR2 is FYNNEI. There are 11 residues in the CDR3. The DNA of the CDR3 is TGTGCCAGCAGTTTTGCAGATACGCAGTATTTT. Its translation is CASSFADTQYF.

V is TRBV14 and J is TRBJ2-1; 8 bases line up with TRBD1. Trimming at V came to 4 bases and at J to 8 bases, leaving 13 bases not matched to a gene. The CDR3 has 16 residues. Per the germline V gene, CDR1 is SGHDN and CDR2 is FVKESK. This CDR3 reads CASSLLRAGGADEQFF. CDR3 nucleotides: TGTGCCAGCAGCCTACTCCGGGCAGGGGGCGCGGATGAGCAGTTCTTC.

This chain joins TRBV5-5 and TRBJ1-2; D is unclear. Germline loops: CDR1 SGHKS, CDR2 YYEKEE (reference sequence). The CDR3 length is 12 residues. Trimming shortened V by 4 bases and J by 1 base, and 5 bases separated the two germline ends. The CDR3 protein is CASSTNNYGYTF. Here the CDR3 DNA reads TGTGCCAGCAGCACAAATAACTATGGCTACACCTTC.

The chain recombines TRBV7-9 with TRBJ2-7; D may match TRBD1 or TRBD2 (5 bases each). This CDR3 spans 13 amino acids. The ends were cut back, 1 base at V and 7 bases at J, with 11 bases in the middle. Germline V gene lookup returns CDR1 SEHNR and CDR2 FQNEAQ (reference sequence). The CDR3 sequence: CASSLGGRREQYF. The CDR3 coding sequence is TGTGCCAGCAGCTTAGGGGGACGAAGGGAGCAGTACTTC.

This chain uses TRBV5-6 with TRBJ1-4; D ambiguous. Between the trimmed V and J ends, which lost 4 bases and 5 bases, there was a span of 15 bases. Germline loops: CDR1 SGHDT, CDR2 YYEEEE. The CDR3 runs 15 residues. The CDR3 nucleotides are TGTGCCAGCAGCCCCCGGGGAGTCACCAATGAAAAACTGTTTTTT. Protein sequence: CASSPRGVTNEKLFF.

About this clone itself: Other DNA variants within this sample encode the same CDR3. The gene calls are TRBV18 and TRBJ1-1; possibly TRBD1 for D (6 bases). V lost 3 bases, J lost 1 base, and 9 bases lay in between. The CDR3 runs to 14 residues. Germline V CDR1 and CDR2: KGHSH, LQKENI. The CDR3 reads CASSPRTENTEAFF. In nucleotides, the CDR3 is TGTGCCAGCTCACCTAGGACAGAGAACACTGAAGCTTTCTTT. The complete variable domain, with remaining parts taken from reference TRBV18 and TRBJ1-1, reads NAGVMQNPRHLVRRRGQEARLRCSPMKGHSHVYWYRQLPEEGLKFMVYLQKENIIDESGMPKERFSAEFPKEGPSILRIQQVVRGDSAAYFCASSPRTENTEAFFGQGTRLTVV.

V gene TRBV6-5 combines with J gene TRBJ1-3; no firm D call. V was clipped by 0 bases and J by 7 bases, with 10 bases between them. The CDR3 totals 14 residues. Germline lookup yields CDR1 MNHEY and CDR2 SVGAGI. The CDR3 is CASSYSFTVNTIYF. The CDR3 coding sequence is TGTGCCAGCAGTTACTCCTTCACCGTGAACACCATATATTTT.

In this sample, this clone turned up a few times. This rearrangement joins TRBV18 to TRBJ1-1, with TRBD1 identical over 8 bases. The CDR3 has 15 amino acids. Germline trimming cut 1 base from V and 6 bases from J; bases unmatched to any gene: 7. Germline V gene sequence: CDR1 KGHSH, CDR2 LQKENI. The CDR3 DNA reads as TGTGCCAGCTCACCACAGGACAGGGTGGGACCTGAAGCTTTCTTT. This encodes CASSPQDRVGPEAFF.

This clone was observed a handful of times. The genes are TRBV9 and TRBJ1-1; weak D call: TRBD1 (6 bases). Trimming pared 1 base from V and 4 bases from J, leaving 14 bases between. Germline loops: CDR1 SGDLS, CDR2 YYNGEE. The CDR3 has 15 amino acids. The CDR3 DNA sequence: TGTGCCAGCAGCGTATGGGAGGGGGGTGGCACTGAAGCTTTCTTT. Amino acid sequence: CASSVWEGGGTEAFF.

The DNA for the CDR3 is TGTGCCAGCAGCTTAGAGGCGGGGACAGGTGAATCCTATCTACCGAACACCGGGGAGCTGTTTTTT. Its protein product is CASSLEAGTGESYLPNTGELFF. The chain uses TRBV7-6 and TRBJ2-2; 8 bases map to TRBD1. The CDR3 has 22 residues. In germline, CDR1 is SGHVS, CDR2 FNYEAQ. The V and J ends lost 1 base and 0 bases, in that order; junction bases with no gene match: 19.

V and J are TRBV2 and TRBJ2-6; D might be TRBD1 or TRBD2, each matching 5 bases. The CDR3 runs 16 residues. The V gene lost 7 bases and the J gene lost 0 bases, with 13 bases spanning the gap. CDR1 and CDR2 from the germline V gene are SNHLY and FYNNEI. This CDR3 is CASTWDGHSGANVLTF. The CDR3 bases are TGTGCCAGCACCTGGGACGGACACTCTGGGGCCAACGTCCTGACTTTC.

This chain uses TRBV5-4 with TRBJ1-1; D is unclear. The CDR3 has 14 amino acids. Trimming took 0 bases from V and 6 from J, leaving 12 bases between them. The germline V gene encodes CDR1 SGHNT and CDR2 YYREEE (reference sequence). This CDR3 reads CASSLEMRAAEAFF. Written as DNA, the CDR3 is TGTGCCAGCAGCTTGGAGATGCGTGCGGCTGAAGCTTTCTTT.

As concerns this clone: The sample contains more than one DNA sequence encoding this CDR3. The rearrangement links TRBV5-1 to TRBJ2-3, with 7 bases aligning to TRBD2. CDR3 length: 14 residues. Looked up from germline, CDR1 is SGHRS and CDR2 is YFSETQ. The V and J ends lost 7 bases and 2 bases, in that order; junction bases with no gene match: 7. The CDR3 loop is CASSSGVLTDTQYF. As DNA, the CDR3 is TGCGCCAGCTCCAGCGGGGTCCTCACAGATACGCAGTATTTT.

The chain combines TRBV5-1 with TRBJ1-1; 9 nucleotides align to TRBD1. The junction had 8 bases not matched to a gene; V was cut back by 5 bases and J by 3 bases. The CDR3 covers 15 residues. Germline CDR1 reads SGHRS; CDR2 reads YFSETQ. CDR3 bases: TGCGCCAGCAGTCGGGACAGGGTGGGATACACTGAAGCTTTCTTT. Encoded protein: CASSRDRVGYTEAFF.

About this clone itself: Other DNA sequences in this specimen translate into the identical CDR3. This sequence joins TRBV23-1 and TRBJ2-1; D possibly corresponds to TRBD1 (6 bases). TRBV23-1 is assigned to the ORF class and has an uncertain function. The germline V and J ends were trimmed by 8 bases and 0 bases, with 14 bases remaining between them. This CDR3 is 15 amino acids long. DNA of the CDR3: TGCGCCAGCTCATCCCAGGGGAGCTCCTACAATGAGCAGTTCTTC. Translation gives CASSSQGSSYNEQFF.

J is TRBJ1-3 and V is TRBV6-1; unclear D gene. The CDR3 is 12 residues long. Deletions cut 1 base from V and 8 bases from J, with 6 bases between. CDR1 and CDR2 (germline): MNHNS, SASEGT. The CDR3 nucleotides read TGTGCCAGCAGTGAAGGGCCCGACACCATATATTTT. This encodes CASSEGPDTIYF.

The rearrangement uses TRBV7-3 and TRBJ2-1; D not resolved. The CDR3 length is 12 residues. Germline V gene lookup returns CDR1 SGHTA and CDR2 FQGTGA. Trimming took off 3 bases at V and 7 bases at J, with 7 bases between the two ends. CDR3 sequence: CASSLSVNEQFF. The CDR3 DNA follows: TGTGCCAGCAGCTTGTCAGTGAATGAGCAGTTCTTC.

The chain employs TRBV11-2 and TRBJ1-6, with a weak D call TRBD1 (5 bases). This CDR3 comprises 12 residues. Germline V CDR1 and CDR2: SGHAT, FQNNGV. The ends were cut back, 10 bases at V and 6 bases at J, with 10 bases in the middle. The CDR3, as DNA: TGTGCCACCCAGGGAGTTAATTCACCCCTCCACTTT. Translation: CATQGVNSPLHF.

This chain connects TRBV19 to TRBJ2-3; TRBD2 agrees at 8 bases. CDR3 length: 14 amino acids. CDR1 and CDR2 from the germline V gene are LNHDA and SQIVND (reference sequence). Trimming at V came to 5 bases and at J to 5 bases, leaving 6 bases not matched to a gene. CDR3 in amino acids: CASSGGGSRDTQYF. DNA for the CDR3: TGTGCCAGTAGTGGCGGGGGGAGTAGAGATACGCAGTATTTT.

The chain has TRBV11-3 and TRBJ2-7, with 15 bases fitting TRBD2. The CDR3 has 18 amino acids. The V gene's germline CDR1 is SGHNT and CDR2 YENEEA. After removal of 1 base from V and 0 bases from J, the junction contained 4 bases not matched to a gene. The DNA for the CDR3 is TGTGCCAGCAGCTTAGGAGGACTAGCGGGGGGGCCCTCCTACGAGCAGTACTTC. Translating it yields CASSLGGLAGGPSYEQYF.

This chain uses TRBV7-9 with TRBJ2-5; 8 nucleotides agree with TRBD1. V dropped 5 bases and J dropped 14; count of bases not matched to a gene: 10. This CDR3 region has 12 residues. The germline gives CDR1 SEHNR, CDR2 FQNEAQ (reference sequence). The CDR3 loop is CASSPFQGAFYF. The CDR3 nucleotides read TGTGCCAGCAGCCCTTTTCAGGGGGCCTTCTACTTC.

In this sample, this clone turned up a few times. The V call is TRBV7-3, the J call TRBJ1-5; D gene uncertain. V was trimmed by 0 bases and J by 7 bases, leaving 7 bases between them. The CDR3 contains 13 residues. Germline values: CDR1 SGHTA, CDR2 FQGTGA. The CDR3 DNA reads TGTGCCAGCAGCTTAACTTCAACCCAGCCCCAGCATTTT. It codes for CASSLTSTQPQHF.

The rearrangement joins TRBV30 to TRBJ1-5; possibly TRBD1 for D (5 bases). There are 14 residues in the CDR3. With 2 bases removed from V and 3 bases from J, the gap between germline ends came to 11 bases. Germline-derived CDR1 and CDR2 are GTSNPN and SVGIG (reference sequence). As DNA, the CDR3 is TGTGCCTGGAGTCCCGCAGGGACCAATCAGCCCCAGCATTTT. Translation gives CAWSPAGTNQPQHF.

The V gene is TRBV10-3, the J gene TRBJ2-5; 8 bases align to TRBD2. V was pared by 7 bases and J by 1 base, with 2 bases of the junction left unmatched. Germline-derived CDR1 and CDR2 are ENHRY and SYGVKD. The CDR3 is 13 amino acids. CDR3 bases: TGTGCCATCACTCGGGGGGGCCAAGAGACCCAGTACTTC. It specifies CAITRGGQETQYF.